The T cell receptor (beta chain) described here comes from a study of cytomegalovirus exposure and HLA in healthy donors (dated 2017 in TCRdb). Background on the whole study: According to an earlier analysis of 550 to 750 of the donors, 150 million to 200 million T cells yielded over 90 million unique TCR beta sequences and around 280 Gb of sequence data. High-throughput TCR immunosequencing, statistical association of individual TCRs with disease status, and machine learning were combined to predict cytomegalovirus infection status. The number of typed donors differed by locus: 629-630 for A, B, C, DRB1 and DQB1; 500 to 550 for DQA1; 606 for DPA1; and about 450 for DPB1. A later genetic analysis used genome-wide SNP genotypes for about three fifths of the 666 donors, treating that subset as a discovery cohort. To decide whether each TCR beta V gene segment behaved as functional or pseudogenic, an earlier analysis of 587 of the donors relied on high-throughput TCR beta sequencing. The T cell repertoires of 550 to 850 subjects were profiled by immunosequencing and related to cytomegalovirus serostatus. HLA typing covered class I and class II loci at four-digit resolution. In a later analysis, previously published TCR beta repertoires from hundreds of donors were re-analyzed and high-resolution HLA genotyping was added so that TCR occurrence patterns could be studied. About five DR-DQ haplotypes were handled as single units for association and clustering because linkage in the cohort was strong. The later analysis used no new phenotypic data to find candidate immune exposures, relying instead on TCR beta sequences and their occurrence across donors. Of the roughly 400 genotyped donors, approximately 83% fell in the genetic ancestry cluster associated with self-reported Caucasian donors. All discovery cohort repertoires had been generated on a single sequencing platform. Donor age, sex, ethnicity and CMV serostatus were collected together with the repertoire data. Approximately 310 gigabases of sequencing data and roughly 81 million unique TCR sequences made up an early release that covered several hundred HLA-typed donors. Among 398 genotyped donors of the cohort, an average of approximately 200,000 unique TCR beta nucleotide sequences was sequenced per donor, of which roughly 17% were non-productive. In addition to the first cohort of roughly 670 subjects, a separate validation cohort of around 110 different subjects was used. The study aimed to test whether signatures of past pathogen exposure could be identified by cataloging public T cell receptors. General findings and caveats noted by the study authors: According to a later analysis, TCR association rates differed among HLA loci, with DRB1 alleles showing the most associated TCRs and HLA-C alleles showing the fewest. The 87-base-pair reads could not distinguish some IMGT-functional V segments, including TRBV6-2 and TRBV6-3, so those segments were excluded. In the study, 164 TCR beta chains were listed as associated with cytomegalovirus. When HLA alleles, especially DR and DQ, strongly co-occurred, attributing TCR associations to individual alleles was difficult. In a later genetic analysis, fewer N-insertions in productive TCRs were reported among donors in an Asian-associated ancestry cluster than the roughly 670-donor mean. Roughly uniform sequencing depth across donors was assumed in presence/absence analyses, although this assumption may not hold. Broadly in line with IMGT annotations, most TCR beta V segments showed up in productive rearrangements about 87% or about 30% of the time in an earlier analysis of 450 to 750 of the donors. An association between a missense DCLRE1C variant and V-gene and J-gene trimming of TCR beta chains was found in a later genetic analysis and replicated in an independent cohort. The authors suggested that the approach could potentially be generalized to other disease states and immunological phenotypes. According to a later analysis, most CMV-associated TCR beta chains appeared to be HLA-restricted, and the HLA associations seemed to be driven largely by CMV exposure. In vitro tests confirmed that a few of the cytomegalovirus-associated TCR beta chains recognize cytomegalovirus antigens. A later analysis associated roughly 17,000 TCR beta sequences with specific HLA alleles at a false discovery rate of 0.05. According to a later analysis, parvovirus B19, influenza, CMV and Epstein-Barr virus appeared linked to several top co-occurrence clusters. Because HLA typing was missing for some donors at each locus, association tests included only the typed subset. The earlier analysis of about 600 of the donors excluded some 15 rarely observed V segments, including chromosome 9 orphons, because counts were too low. A cluster of highly shared sequence variants was judged likely to represent a technical artifact of the sequencing pipeline. The classifier was reported to diagnose cytomegalovirus status with high specificity and sensitivity in both the original and validation cohorts. The cohort was sequenced for TCR beta chains only, and without alpha or paired-chain data the features that could be detected were limited. Most TCR sequences were observed very rarely across donors, whereas some public TCRs were present in many individuals. A later analysis found that HLA-associated TCR beta chains were more clonally expanded and had lower generation probabilities than equally common non-associated chains. The only immune exposure information available for the cohort was CMV serostatus. A further reported finding was that TCR beta sequences accurately predicted the HLA-A and HLA-B alleles for most subjects in the first cohort. Correlated functional status among segregating V segments might reflect linkage disequilibrium, but an unknown experimental factor could not be ruled out.

In total, around 600 healthy bone marrow donors made up the cohort. At the time of sampling, every cohort member was nominally healthy, though immune exposures that went unrecorded were likely present. The donor tested CMV seropositive and was one of the 289 seropositive cohort members. Every donor gave a peripheral blood sample, and the peripheral blood mononuclear cells from that sample were used for TCR beta sequencing. Genomic DNA extraction from the blood cell samples was performed with the Qiagen DNeasy Blood Extraction Kit. The library relied on the immunoSEQ multiplex PCR assay. The multiplex PCR relied on a mix of 60 forward primers for TCR Vbeta segments and 13 reverse primers for TCR Jbeta segments. A multiplex PCR assay on genomic DNA amplified the CDR3 region of rearranged TCR beta genes. On the Illumina HiSeq System, the amplified TCR beta libraries were sequenced as 87-base-pair reads. Per the original workflow: A later analysis tallied 80 million to 95 million unique TCR beta chains across the 610 or so repertoires, and approximately 12 million of those chains were shared by two or more donors. Raw reads were error-corrected and collapsed into unique sequences by a nearest-neighbor algorithm in which closely related sequences were merged to remove PCR and sequencing errors. CDR3 sequences were aligned to IMGT reference sequences to assign V, D and J gene segments. For a sequence to be retained, a match of at least six nucleotides to both a V gene segment and a J gene segment was required. Rearrangements were called productive when the CDR3 lacked stop codons and stayed in frame with V and J; all others were non-productive. Following IMGT convention, CDR3 was defined as the stretch from the second conserved V-encoded cysteine up to the conserved J-encoded phenylalanine. The earlier analysis of about 590 of the donors excluded sequences that lacked an unambiguous match to a single V gene segment. In an earlier analysis of almost 600 of the donors, a V segment was called functional when productive rearrangements were above 56.7%, and segregating when the standard deviation between donors exceeded 5%. A statistical classification framework was developed to diagnose cytomegalovirus status using the catalog of TCR beta chain sequences. In a later analysis, V and J genes were assigned by comparing TCR nucleotide sequences against IMGT/GENE-DB human TR gene sequences. In a later analysis, CDR3 sequences and most-parsimonious VDJ recombination scenarios were assigned using the TCRdist pipeline. In a later analysis, each TCR beta chain was defined by its CDR3 amino acid sequence together with its V-gene family, and reads without a unique V-gene family were excluded. As a way to deal with suspected cross-contamination and a sequencing artifact, a later analysis dropped hundreds of nucleotide sequences that were highly shared and had low generation probability. For each public chain, a later analysis derived a clonal expansion index from normalized ranks of inferred template counts within each repertoire. In a later analysis, generation probabilities were computed using a VDJ recombination model fitted to out-of-frame rearrangements, and the results were checked against IGoR. A later analysis scored TCR-TCR, TCR-HLA and TCR-CMV co-occurrence with hypergeometric tests, applying a repertoire-size bias correction to TCR pairs. In a later analysis, false discovery rates were estimated by permuting HLA or CMV assignments 20 times. In a later analysis, co-occurring TCRs were grouped using DBSCAN, with TCRdist sequence similarity added in when clustering inside HLA-allele-positive subsets. For co-occurrence clustering, repertoires with fewer than 30,000 or more than 120,000 public chains were excluded, along with about five repertoires with anomalous nucleotide sharing. Held by TCRdb, this immuneACCESS table contains in-frame sequences only and omits some clones. Under half of the omission traces to an unresolved V gene where checked; the cause of the rest is unknown. V and J calls plus clone size are reproduced from that table; the DNA served to infer D and trimming. The sample table shows about 100,000 clones, and over 75% are seen once. The ten largest clonotypes hold about 5% of the sample.

The germline V and J ends show losses of 7 bases and 5 bases respectively, and no gene match explains 9 bases of the junction. CDR1 and CDR2 (MNHEY, SMNVEV) derive from the germline V gene (reference sequence). From the cysteine up to the phenylalanine, the CDR3 has a length of 14 residues. The CDR3 DNA has 42 bases and is translated from base 1. A word on this clone: Its target antigen remains unknown. The input lacks base qualities; no much larger clone sits a single base away.

The sequence was obtained from a man aged 40-55 years in good health and CMV-seropositive. The V gene is TRBV27 and the J gene is TRBJ2-5, with TRBD1 matching 8 junction bases. The sample consisted of PBMCs. The DNA is as follows: TGTGCCAGCACCTCCGGGAACAGGGGGGAGACCCAGTACTTC. Translated, this is CASTSGNRGETQYF.